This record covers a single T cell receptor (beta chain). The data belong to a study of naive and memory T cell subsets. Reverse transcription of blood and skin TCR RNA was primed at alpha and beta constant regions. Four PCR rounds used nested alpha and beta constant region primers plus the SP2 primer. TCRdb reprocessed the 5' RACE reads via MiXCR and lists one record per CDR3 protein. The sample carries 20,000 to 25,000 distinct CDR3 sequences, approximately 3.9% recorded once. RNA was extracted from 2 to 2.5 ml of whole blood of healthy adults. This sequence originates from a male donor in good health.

CDR3 sequence reads: CASSSGDRLEYNEQFF. In nucleotides, the CDR3 is TGTGCCAGCAGCTCCGGGGACAGGCTCGAATACAATGAGCAGTTCTTC. This chain links TRBV7-2 with TRBJ2-1; TRBD1 matches 8 bases. The CDR3 extends over 16 amino acids. In germline, CDR1 is SGHTA, CDR2 FQGNSA. Germline trimming cut 4 bases from V and 4 bases from J; bases unmatched to any gene: 9.